These 23 T cell receptor beta chains came from one sample sequenced in a study of control samples from healthy donors and cancer patients. Only in-frame clones appear in the TCRdb table, and some are missing; sequencing was by immunoSEQ multiplex PCR. This sample has about 140,000 clones; almost 90% occur once, and the top ten carry less than 2%. Material: blood. Receptor source: a young man in good health.

The rearrangement links TRBV6-6 to TRBJ2-7; weak D call: TRBD1 (6 bases). Trimming cost V 6 bases and J 2 bases, with 17 bases left between them. The CDR3 length is 15 residues. The germline gives CDR1 MNHNY, CDR2 SVGAGI (reference sequence). This chain's CDR3 is CASSSERTVTYEQYF. CDR3 nucleotides: TGTGCCAGCAGCTCGGAGAGGACAGTCACCTACGAGCAGTACTTC.

The rearrangement links TRBV6-2 or TRBV6-3 to TRBJ2-2, with 11 bases lining up with TRBD2. V was clipped by 2 bases and J by 0 bases; unmatched bases: 8. There are 19 residues in the CDR3. CDR1 and CDR2 from the germline V gene are MNHEY and SVGEGT. The CDR3 DNA reads TGTGCCAGCAGTTACCTGGCTAGCGGGGGGCTTGCGAACACCGGGGAGCTGTTTTTT. Amino acid sequence: CASSYLASGGLANTGELFF.

This clone was seen a single time. The chain uses TRBV30 and TRBJ2-7; D perhaps matches TRBD1 (5 bases). CDR1 is GTSNPN, CDR2 SVGIG, per germline (reference sequence). This CDR3 region has 14 residues. With 1 base removed from V and 3 bases from J, the gap between germline ends came to 13 bases. CDR3 in DNA: TGTGCCTGGAGTGGTTCGCAGGGCCGCTACGAGCAGTACTTC. Amino acids: CAWSGSQGRYEQYF. Using reference TRBV30 and TRBJ2-7 for the parts outside the CDR3, the full variable domain is SQTIHQWPATLVQPVGSPLSLECTVEGTSNPNLYWYRQAAGRGLQLLFYSVGIGQISSEVPQNLSASRPQDRQFILSSKKLLLSDSGFYLCAWSGSQGRYEQYFGPGTRLTVT.

This clone has more than one count but fewer than ten. This chain connects TRBV6-6 to TRBJ2-4, with D possibly called TRBD1 or TRBD2 (5 bases each). CDR1 is MNHNY, CDR2 SVGAGI, per germline (reference sequence). The CDR3 is 14 amino acids. Between the trimmed V and J ends, which lost 5 bases and 5 bases, there was a span of 13 bases. The CDR3 nucleotides read TGTGCCAGCAGTCCACACACGGGGCAAAACATTCAGTACTTC. Protein: CASSPHTGQNIQYF.

The rearrangement links TRBV6-5 to TRBJ1-1; D is perhaps TRBD1 (5 bases). Trimming shortened V by 6 bases and J by 6 bases, and 14 bases separated the two germline ends. Germline CDR1 MNHEY, CDR2 SVGAGI. The CDR3 sequence is 13 residues long. This chain's CDR3 is CASRPQGWPEAFF. The CDR3, as DNA: TGTGCCAGCAGACCCCAGGGTTGGCCTGAAGCTTTCTTT.

On this clone: A read error may produce the germline difference seen at one junction end. This chain connects TRBV4-2 to TRBJ1-2; D gene ambiguous. The length of the CDR3 is 13 residues. Germline CDR1 is LGHNA and CDR2 is YNFKEQ. CDR3 coding DNA: TGTGCCAGCAGCCACGGTGTTGACTATGGCTACACTTTC. Protein product: CASSHGVDYGYTF.

DNA of the CDR3: TGCGCCAGCAGCCAAGAGGCAGGGGGCCTTAATGAAAAACTGTTTTTT. It codes for CASSQEAGGLNEKLFF. The rearrangement uses TRBV4-1 and TRBJ1-4; 8 bases fit TRBD1. With 0 bases clipped from V and 4 bases from J, the junction kept 4 bases outside the gene matches. CDR3 length: 16 residues. Germline V CDR1 and CDR2: MGHRA, YSYEKL.

The V and J genes are TRBV9 and TRBJ2-2; 7 bases agree with TRBD2. The germline V gene has CDR1 SGDLS and CDR2 YYNGEE. This CDR3 comprises 15 residues. V shed 5 bases, J shed 6 bases, and the junction held 10 bases outside the gene matches. CDR3 region: CASSDGLGLAGELFF. The CDR3 nucleotides read TGTGCCAGCAGTGATGGACTAGGGCTCGCCGGGGAGCTGTTTTTT.

This chain uses TRBV2 with TRBJ2-7, with a tentative D call TRBD2 (5 bases). The CDR3 covers 13 residues. The germline gives CDR1 SNHLY, CDR2 FYNNEI. V gave up 10 bases and J gave up 5 bases, with 18 bases separating them. CDR3 DNA: TGTGCCATCGAACGGACGAGCGGCCACGAGCAGTACTTC. Its translation is CAIERTSGHEQYF.

This clone was recorded a few times. CDR3 protein: CASSPGSSGNTIYF. CDR3 DNA sequence: TGTGCCAGCAGTCCGGGGAGCTCTGGAAACACCATATATTTT. The chain joins TRBV28 to TRBJ1-3; no clear D gene. CDR3 length: 14 amino acids. The V end lost 5 bases, the J end lost 0 bases, and 8 bases lay between the germline ends. Germline CDR1 is MDHEN and CDR2 is SYDVKM.

This clone was observed once. The gene calls are TRBV7-4 and TRBJ2-7; no clear D. Germline loops: CDR1 SGHVT, CDR2 SQSDAQ. The CDR3 extends over 12 amino acids. V was clipped by 2 bases and J by 5 bases, with 7 bases between them. The CDR3 nucleotides are TGTGCCAGCAGCTTAAAGGGCCACGAGCAGTACTTC. Protein product: CASSLKGHEQYF.

The V and J genes are TRBV9 and TRBJ1-2; D possibly corresponds to TRBD1 (6 bases). The length of the CDR3 is 15 residues. V was shortened by 4 bases and J by 0 bases, with 13 bases between the two germline ends. The germline gives CDR1 SGDLS, CDR2 YYNGEE. As DNA, the CDR3 is TGTGCCAGCAGCCTTACAGGGAAAGCTAACTATGGCTACACCTTC. Translating it yields CASSLTGKANYGYTF.

The chain is built from TRBV18 and TRBJ2-7; 7 nucleotides agree with TRBD1. This CDR3 contains 14 residues. Germline-derived CDR1 and CDR2 are KGHSH and LQKENI. J gave up 4 bases and V 2 bases, and 5 bases lay outside the gene matches. The CDR3 DNA reads TGTGCCAGCTCACCAGGGACAGCAGGGTACGAGCAGTACTTC. Its translation is CASSPGTAGYEQYF. Combining the CDR3 with reference TRBV18 and TRBJ2-7 gives the whole variable domain NAGVMQNPRHLVRRRGQEARLRCSPMKGHSHVYWYRQLPEEGLKFMVYLQKENIIDESGMPKERFSAEFPKEGPSILRIQQVVRGDSAAYFCASSPGTAGYEQYFGPGTRLTVT.

The chain has TRBV6-4 and TRBJ1-5; tentatively, D is TRBD1 (6 bases). The length of the CDR3 is 16 residues. The V gene's germline CDR1 is MRHNA and CDR2 SNTAGT. The V end lost 4 bases, the J end lost 7 bases, and 20 bases lay between the germline ends. DNA of the CDR3: TGTGCCAGCAGTGCCCCGGGGGCTGGGGCGGGGCAGCCCCAGCATTTT. Protein: CASSAPGAGAGQPQHF.

As regards this clone: The same CDR3 arises from other DNA sequences in this sample as well. This chain uses TRBV24-1 with TRBJ2-7; 8 nucleotides align to TRBD1. Per germline, CDR1 KGHDR and CDR2 SFDVKD. CDR3 size: 14 residues. The junction had 1 base not matched to a gene; V was cut back by 4 bases and J by 0 bases. The CDR3 DNA reads as TGTGCCACCAGTGACAGGGGGCCCTCCTACGAGCAGTACTTC. It specifies CATSDRGPSYEQYF.

V is TRBV6-2 or TRBV6-3 and J is TRBJ2-7, with D tentatively TRBD1 (6 bases). Trimming cost V 6 bases and J 9 bases, with 21 bases left between them. CDR1 MNHEY and CDR2 SVGEGT come from the germline V gene. CDR3 length equals 14 residues. The CDR3 DNA sequence: TGTGCCAGCAGCCATTACTACAGGGTCGGCGGGCAGTACTTC. Protein sequence: CASSHYYRVGGQYF.

The rearrangement uses TRBV5-1 and TRBJ2-7, with D possibly matching TRBD1 (5 bases). Trimming left V 0 bases short and J 6 bases short, with 13 bases between. Germline lookup yields CDR1 SGHRS and CDR2 YFSETQ. The CDR3 covers 14 residues. CDR3 coding DNA: TGCGCCAGCAGCTTGGATGGCAGGGCCGGCGAGCAGTACTTC. Translating gives CASSLDGRAGEQYF.

Written as DNA, the CDR3 is TGTGCCAGTAGTTCCCGGGTCAGGGGCTTTGGTGAAAAACTGTTTTTT. It translates to CASSSRVRGFGEKLFF. The chain joins TRBV19 to TRBJ1-4; maybe TRBD1 (6 bases). The ends were cut back, 5 bases at V and 7 bases at J, with 20 bases in the middle. CDR1 and CDR2 (germline): LNHDA, SQIVND (reference sequence). The CDR3 contains 16 residues.

The chain employs TRBV5-1 and TRBJ2-1; either TRBD1 or TRBD2 may supply D (6 bases each). The CDR3 is made up of 14 amino acids. The germline V gene has CDR1 SGHRS and CDR2 YFSETQ. The ends were cut back, 4 bases at V and 1 base at J, with 9 bases in the middle. CDR3 protein: CASSTGASYNEQFF. CDR3 nucleotide sequence: TGCGCCAGCAGCACGGGGGCGTCCTACAATGAGCAGTTCTTC. The whole variable domain, remainder taken from reference TRBV5-1 and TRBJ2-1, is KAGVTQTPRYLIKTRGQQVTLSCSPISGHRSVSWYQQTPGQGLQFLFEYFSETQRNKGNFPGRFSGRQFSNSRSEMNVSTLELGDSALYLCASSTGASYNEQFFGPGTRLTVL.

V gene TRBV6-5 combines with J gene TRBJ2-7, with 12 bases fitting TRBD1. The CDR3 length is 15 residues. Germline V gene sequence: CDR1 MNHEY, CDR2 SVGAGI. V trimming: 6 bases; J trimming: 4 bases; junction bases outside the gene matches: 7. CDR3 sequence (DNA): TGTGCCAGCAGGTCCGGGGACAGGGGGCAATACGAGCAGTACTTC. Translating it yields CASRSGDRGQYEQYF.

The V call is TRBV13, the J call TRBJ1-3; 7 bases map to TRBD1. The germline CDR1 and CDR2 sequences are PRHDT and FYEKMQ (reference sequence). The CDR3 has 14 amino acids. V lost 5 bases to trimming and J lost 6 bases; unmatched junction nucleotides: 7. This CDR3 reads CASSPRTGENTIYF. CDR3 in DNA: TGTGCCAGCAGCCCCCGAACAGGGGAAAACACCATATATTTT.

The chain uses TRBV9 and TRBJ2-1; the match to TRBD1 covers 10 bases. The CDR3 is made up of 15 amino acids. V lost 3 bases to trimming and J lost 4 bases; unmatched junction nucleotides: 4. Per the germline V gene, CDR1 is SGDLS and CDR2 is YYNGEE. DNA for the CDR3: TGTGCCAGCAGCGCCGGGACAGGGGTTTACAATGAGCAGTTCTTC. Its translation: CASSAGTGVYNEQFF.

The rearrangement uses TRBV2 and TRBJ1-3; D gene ambiguous. Germline V gene sequence: CDR1 SNHLY, CDR2 FYNNEI. The ends were cut back, 6 bases at V and 0 bases at J, with 12 bases in the middle. The CDR3 extends over 15 amino acids. DNA for the CDR3: TGTGCCAGCAGGGGTCGAGTTTTCTCTGGAAACACCATATATTTT. Residues: CASRGRVFSGNTIYF.